The clone carrying this T cell receptor (beta chain) was detected many times. The sample comes from a study of T cells in Graves' hyperthyroidism and ophthalmopathy. TCR beta CDR3 region amplification was performed from RNA transcripts. Initially, a first-round RT-PCR of the TCR CDR3 employed the HTBI primer set. TCRdb independently ran MiXCR on the multiplex PCR reads; one entry per CDR3 protein. Among roughly 96,000 distinct CDR3 sequences listed, around 50% were seen once. CDR3 length: 18 residues. The germline CDR1 and CDR2 sequences are SNHLY and FYNNEI. V shed 8 bases and J 4 bases; nucleotides not matched to a gene: 14.

The sequenced sample was blood. The chain joins TRBV2 to TRBJ1-4; 12 positions agree with TRBD1. The receptor comes from a woman aged 40 to 49 with Graves' hyperthyroidism. The CDR3 bases are TGTGCCAGCTCACCCCGGGACAGGGGGCAGAAGGGTAATGAAAAACTGTTTTTT. Its translation is CASSPRDRGQKGNEKLFF.